This entry features one T cell receptor beta chain sequence. Its antigen is unidentified. The CDR3 is made up of 15 amino acids. The V segment lost 4 bases and the J segment 0 bases; nucleotides outside the gene matches: 2. Germline V gene sequence: CDR1 SGHAT, CDR2 FQNNGV. The source of the sample is a study of T cell repertoires and leukemia-associated antigens. Study as a whole: Effective reads per sample ranged from about 3.3 to 5.0 million. Study-wide findings and caveats: V, J, VDJ and CDR3 counts did not differ significantly among groups. Specificity and function of the expanded clones need further investigation.

TCRdb independently ran MiXCR on the 5' RACE reads; one entry per CDR3 protein. The table shows roughly 13,000 distinct CDR3 sequences, with about 40% occurring only once. CD3+ T cells were rested overnight without fetal bovine serum. The chain combines TRBV11-2 with TRBJ2-3, with 9 bases that match TRBD2. This receptor was obtained from a female donor in good health. The sequencing input was CD3+ T cells sorted from blood and cultured. The CDR3 coding sequence is TGTGCCAGCAGCTCTAGCGGGATAAGCACAGATACGCAGTATTTT. Its protein product is CASSSSGISTDTQYF.